This T cell receptor (beta chain) emerged from a study of T cell repertoires in cytomegalovirus infection. The wider study: Through public TCR beta signatures, both CMV infection and matching HLA type were indicated.

For this clonotype: The antigen remains undetermined. Germline is not matched at one junction end, which may reflect a read error.

TCRdb ran MiXCR on the reads and lists one entry per CDR3 protein. The table has approximately 490,000 distinct CDR3 sequences, roughly 12% seen once; the top ten hold about a tenth. Germline lookup yields CDR1 LGHNT and CDR2 FRNRAP. The CDR3 sequence is 14 residues long. Study-wide points: Of the TCR beta families, the public ones yielded a cumulative frequency that identified carriers of CMV plus the relevant HLA.

The clonotype was recovered from a human donor in good health (CMV status not recorded). Some clones in this sample may be carry-over from other donors' samples. The chain joins TRBV12-5 to TRBJ2-7; a possible D gene is TRBD2 (5 bases). The sample comprised PBMCs. For the CDR3, the DNA is TGTGCTAGAGGTTTGTCCCTCGGGGTCGGGGAGCAGTACTTC. It yields the protein CARGLSLGVGEQYF. The full variable domain, completed using reference TRBV12-5 and TRBJ2-7, is DARVTQTPRHKVTEMGQEVTMRCQPILGHNTVFWYRQTMMQGLELLAYFRNRAPLDDSGMPKDRFSAEMPDATLATLKIQPSEPRDSAVYFCARGLSLGVGEQYFGPGTRLTVT.